This T cell receptor beta chain was recorded in a study of blood T cell repertoires in COVID-19. On the study more broadly: Sites in the United States, Italy and Spain provided acute and convalescent COVID-19 samples. T cells, B-cell-depleted T cells, or PBMCs supplied cDNA or gDNA.

The germline V gene has CDR1 SGHNT and CDR2 YYREEE (reference sequence). This CDR3 has 12 amino acids. Trimming took 4 bases from V and 3 from J, leaving 7 bases between them. As regards this clone: The sample holds other DNA sequences that translate to the same CDR3.

Per the original data handling: Amplification with reference gene primers provided the estimates of nucleated cell counts. The table came from immunoSEQ multiplex PCR; TCRdb's copy has only in-frame clones and leaves some out. V, J and clone size derive from that table, while D and trimming were established from the DNA sequence. The sample shows tens of thousands of clones, more than 90% of them seen only once. The clonotype originates from a man between 60 and 75 years old with acute or convalescent COVID-19. The rearrangement uses TRBV5-4 and TRBJ1-1; D is ambiguous. The sequenced sample was peripheral blood. The DNA of the CDR3 is TGTGCCAGCAGCCCCCGAGACACTGAAGCTTTCTTT. Protein sequence: CASSPRDTEAFF. The entire variable domain, with the rest obtained from reference TRBV5-4 and TRBJ1-1, is as follows: ETGVTQSPTHLIKTRGQQVTLRCSSQSGHNTVSWYQQALGQGPQFIFQYYREEENGRGNFPPRFSGLQFPNYSSELNVNALELDDSALYLCASSPRDTEAFFGQGTRLTVV.